The 5 T cell receptor beta chains listed next were all sequenced from one sample in a study of T cells after yellow fever vaccination. TCRdb ran MiXCR on the 5' RACE reads and lists one entry per CDR3 protein. Of 200,000 to 300,000 distinct CDR3 sequences in the sample, approximately 6.3% were seen once. The sample here was CD4+ T cells sorted from PBMCs, taken on the day of the yellow fever booster vaccination. All receptors come from a young man who received the YFV17D yellow fever vaccine.

This sequence joins TRBV20-1 and TRBJ2-5, with 10 bases lining up with TRBD2. Trimming at V came to 0 bases and at J to 3 bases, leaving 1 base not matched to a gene. From germline, CDR1 is DFQATT and CDR2 SNEGSKA (reference sequence). The CDR3 spans 14 residues. CDR3 in DNA: TGCAGTGCTAGAGACACTAGCGGGAAAGAGACCCAGTACTTC. It is translated as CSARDTSGKETQYF.

This clonotype was counted many times. The chain carries TRBV4-3 and TRBJ2-3, with 8 bases aligning to TRBD2. Trimming cost V 4 bases and J 5 bases; bases outside gene matches: 17. CDR1 and CDR2 (germline): LGHNA, YSLEER. This CDR3 has 18 amino acids. The CDR3 loop is CASSLMGREARGGDTQYF. The CDR3 DNA is TGCGCCAGCAGCCTAATGGGGCGGGAGGCCAGGGGTGGAGATACGCAGTATTTT.

J is TRBJ1-6 and V is TRBV5-3; D remains ambiguous. TRBV5-3 is labeled an ORF, and its function is uncertain. This CDR3 is 15 amino acids long. V was clipped by 6 bases and J by 5 bases, with 15 bases between them. The CDR3 region is CARITREDDNSPLHF. CDR3 bases: TGTGCCAGAATTACTAGGGAGGATGATAATTCACCCCTCCACTTT.

This rearrangement joins TRBV11-2 to TRBJ1-4, with D unclear. The CDR3 consists of 19 residues. Trimming stripped 5 bases from V and 0 bases from J, with 22 bases between. Germline loops: CDR1 SGHAT, CDR2 FQNNGV. CDR3 loop: CASSLRQERPLATNEKLFF. The CDR3 nucleotides read TGTGCCAGCAGCCTTCGCCAGGAACGGCCCCTTGCAACTAATGAAAAACTGTTTTTT.

This clonotype was recorded many times. For the CDR3, the DNA is TGCAGTGCTCCCGGGCTAGCGGGCTCCTACAATGAGCAGTTCTTC. This sequence encodes CSAPGLAGSYNEQFF. The chain has TRBV20-1 and TRBJ2-1; 8 bases line up with TRBD2. With 5 bases clipped from V and 0 bases from J, the junction kept 6 bases outside the gene matches. CDR3 length: 15 residues. Looked up from germline, CDR1 is DFQATT and CDR2 is SNEGSKA (reference sequence).